This TCR beta chain is from a study of cytotoxic CD8 clonotypes in ibrutinib-treated CLL. The repertoire was sequenced with immunoSEQ multiplex PCR; TCRdb's copy has only in-frame clones and lacks some. The sample lists 200,000 to 250,000 clones; more than 75% were seen once. The ends lost 4 bases at V and 2 bases at J; junction bases unmatched: 3. Germline V lookup: CDR1 SNHLY, CDR2 FYNNEI. The CDR3 is made up of 14 amino acids. In its sample, this clone was seen a few times. J is TRBJ2-7 and V is TRBV2; the match to TRBD2 covers 9 bases. The sequence was collected from a human donor with chronic lymphocytic leukemia. The sample was PBMCs, taken after 12 months of ibrutinib treatment. CDR3 residues: CASSGLAGTYEQYF. In DNA, the CDR3 is TGTGCCAGCAGTGGGCTAGCGGGAACCTACGAGCAGTACTTC.